The 16 T cell receptor beta chains in this list originate from one sample, sequenced in a study of shared clonotypes between healthy human individuals. Here immunoSEQ multiplex PCR was the method, and the copy in TCRdb shows in-frame clones only, minus some. The data contain hundreds of thousands of clones, 90% to 96% of them singletons. The sequencing sample was made of naive CD4+ T cells sorted from blood. Regarding subset: CD45RA+ positively selected. The source of these receptors is a woman in her thirties in good health.

V usage is TRBV18 and J usage is TRBJ2-1; either TRBD1 or TRBD2 may fit D (6 bases each). The CDR3 loop spans 13 amino acids. V lost 6 bases, J lost 9 bases, and 15 bases lay in between. The germline V gene encodes CDR1 KGHSH and CDR2 LQKENI. For the CDR3, the DNA is TGTGCCAGCTCGCTGGGGGGCTCGGGTGAGCAGTTCTTC. It yields the protein CASSLGGSGEQFF.

The chain uses TRBV2 and TRBJ1-4; no clear D. There are 14 residues in the CDR3. The germline V gene has CDR1 SNHLY and CDR2 FYNNEI. V was trimmed by 2 bases and J by 6 bases, leaving 10 bases between them. The chain's CDR3 is CASSEQSRYEKLFF. DNA for the CDR3: TGTGCCAGCAGTGAACAGTCTCGGTATGAAAAACTGTTTTTT.

V usage is TRBV19 and J usage is TRBJ1-2; D perhaps matches TRBD1 (5 bases). Germline V lookup: CDR1 LNHDA, CDR2 SQIVND (reference sequence). Trimming left V 6 bases short and J 3 bases short, with 23 bases between. The CDR3 runs to 17 residues. The CDR3 DNA is TGTGCCAGTAGGCCAACGAGGGGCTACTACAGCGACTATGGCTACACCTTC. Residues: CASRPTRGYYSDYGYTF.

The V gene is TRBV5-5, the J gene TRBJ2-7; D is unresolved. CDR3 length: 14 amino acids. Trimming pared 1 base from V and 1 base from J, leaving 9 bases between. The germline V gene has CDR1 SGHKS and CDR2 YYEKEE (reference sequence). CDR3 sequence reads: CASSLRQESYEQYF. DNA of the CDR3: TGTGCCAGCAGCTTGCGGCAGGAATCCTACGAGCAGTACTTC.

The genes are TRBV2 and TRBJ2-7, with 9 positions matching TRBD1. The CDR3 contains 15 residues. The junction had 8 bases not matched to a gene; V was cut back by 5 bases and J by 3 bases. Germline V gene lookup returns CDR1 SNHLY and CDR2 FYNNEI. CDR3 loop: CASSSSGTGHYEQYF. The CDR3, as DNA: TGTGCCAGCAGTTCCTCCGGGACAGGGCACTACGAGCAGTACTTC.

This chain uses TRBV18 with TRBJ2-3; TRBD2 aligns across 10 bases. Germline CDR1 is KGHSH and CDR2 is LQKENI. J gave up 5 bases and V 3 bases, and 11 bases lay outside the gene matches. This CDR3 is 17 amino acids long. As DNA, the CDR3 is TGTGCCAGCTCACCCCCAGGACTAGCGGAAGGTAGAGATACGCAGTATTTT. Amino acids: CASSPPGLAEGRDTQYF.

The gene calls are TRBV29-1 and TRBJ2-7; possible D gene TRBD1, 5 bases. V lost 5 bases to trimming and J lost 1 base, with 15 bases between them. This CDR3 spans 14 amino acids. Germline V CDR1 and CDR2: SQVTM, ANQGSEA. The CDR3 DNA follows: TGCAGCGTTTTTGACAGAACTGGGTCCTACGAGCAGTACTTC. As protein: CSVFDRTGSYEQYF.

V usage is TRBV28 and J usage is TRBJ2-7; D might be TRBD1 (5 bases). Germline assignment: CDR1 MDHEN and CDR2 SYDVKM. This CDR3 comprises 14 residues. V was shortened by 1 base and J by 2 bases, with 9 bases between the two germline ends. CDR3 amino acids: CASSLSPGPYEQYF. The CDR3 DNA follows: TGTGCCAGCAGTTTATCCCCAGGGCCCTACGAGCAGTACTTC. Filled out from reference TRBV28 and TRBJ2-7, the complete variable domain reads DVKVTQSSRYLVKRTGEKVFLECVQDMDHENMFWYRQDPGLGLRLIYFSYDVKMKEKGDIPEGYSVSREKKERFSLILESASTNQTSMYLCASSLSPGPYEQYFGPGTRLTVT.

The chain links TRBV6-1 to TRBJ2-1, with 8 bases fitting TRBD2. This CDR3 contains 13 residues. CDR1 is MNHNS and CDR2 is SASEGT in the germline V gene. This CDR3 is CGVGLGSYNEQFF. CDR3 nucleotides: TGTGGGGTGGGACTAGGGTCCTACAATGAGCAGTTCTTC.

This chain joins TRBV6-5 and TRBJ2-1, with 7 bases aligning to TRBD2. Germline V lookup: CDR1 MNHEY, CDR2 SVGAGI. J lost 6 bases, V lost 3 bases, and 5 bases had no gene match. The CDR3 length is 14 residues. This chain's CDR3 is CASSYGWGGNEQFF. In DNA form, the CDR3 reads TGTGCCAGCAGTTATGGTTGGGGGGGCAATGAGCAGTTCTTC.

The V gene is TRBV19, the J gene TRBJ2-1; tentative D call: TRBD1 (6 bases). Germline V lookup: CDR1 LNHDA, CDR2 SQIVND (reference sequence). V was trimmed by 1 base and J by 7 bases, leaving 17 bases between them. The CDR3 spans 16 residues. The CDR3 sequence is CASSIVGGLVWNEQFF. The CDR3 nucleotides read TGTGCCAGTAGTATAGTAGGGGGTCTGGTCTGGAATGAGCAGTTCTTC. The entire variable domain, with the rest obtained from reference TRBV19 and TRBJ2-1, is as follows: DGGITQSPKYLFRKEGQNVTLSCEQNLNHDAMYWYRQDPGQGLRLIYYSQIVNDFQKGDIAEGYSVSREKKESFPLTVTSAQKNPTAFYLCASSIVGGLVWNEQFFGPGTRLTVL.

The chain combines TRBV10-2 with TRBJ1-4; D is possibly TRBD1 (5 bases). With 3 bases removed from V and 4 bases from J, the gap between germline ends came to 9 bases. CDR1 and CDR2 (germline): WSHSY, SAAADI. The CDR3 spans 14 residues. CDR3 coding DNA: TGCGCCAGCAGTGATCACAGGATTAATGAAAAACTGTTTTTT. Encoded protein: CASSDHRINEKLFF.

The chain joins TRBV19 to TRBJ1-5, with TRBD1 matching 12 bases. Germline V gene sequence: CDR1 LNHDA, CDR2 SQIVND (reference sequence). There are 17 residues in the CDR3. After removal of 6 bases from V and 7 bases from J, the junction contained 13 bases not matched to a gene. CDR3 in amino acids: CASSRLRDRGRGQPQHF. Here the CDR3 DNA reads TGTGCCAGTAGCCGGCTCCGGGACAGGGGGCGAGGGCAGCCCCAGCATTTT. Full variable domain (remainder filled in from reference TRBV19 and TRBJ1-5): DGGITQSPKYLFRKEGQNVTLSCEQNLNHDAMYWYRQDPGQGLRLIYYSQIVNDFQKGDIAEGYSVSREKKESFPLTVTSAQKNPTAFYLCASSRLRDRGRGQPQHFGDGTRLSIL.

The CDR3: CASSLGVKGTDTQYF. The CDR3 nucleotides are TGTGCCAGCAGTCTTGGGGTCAAGGGCACAGATACGCAGTATTTT. This chain uses TRBV27 with TRBJ2-3, with unresolved D. This CDR3 has 15 amino acids. The germline CDR1 and CDR2 sequences are MNHEY and SMNVEV (reference sequence). The ends were cut back, 5 bases at V and 1 base at J, with 13 bases in the middle.

V and J are TRBV7-9 and TRBJ1-2, with D possibly TRBD1 on 5 matching bases. Trimming pared 0 bases from V and 8 bases from J, leaving 7 bases between. The CDR3 runs to 12 residues. Germline values: CDR1 SEHNR, CDR2 FQNEAQ (reference sequence). DNA for the CDR3: TGTGCCAGCAGCTTAGCGGGGGTCGGCTACACCTTC. It translates to CASSLAGVGYTF.

The chain recombines TRBV4-1 with TRBJ2-6; TRBD2 agrees at 9 bases. Germline CDR1 reads MGHRA; CDR2 reads YSYEKL. With 2 bases clipped from V and 4 bases from J, the junction kept 9 bases outside the gene matches. The CDR3 contains 18 residues. CDR3 sequence (DNA): TGCGCCAGCAGCCAAAGTGTTAGCGGGAGAGGGGGGGCCAACGTCCTGACTTTC. It specifies CASSQSVSGRGGANVLTF.